A selection of T cell receptor beta chains follows, all from one sample in a study of neoadjuvant anti-PD-1 for oral cavity cancer. Libraries were prepared by immunoSEQ multiplex PCR; TCRdb keeps only in-frame clonotypes and omits some of them. The repertoire holds thousands of clones, about 77% seen once, with about 3% in the top ten. Material: PBMCs, obtained before nivolumab (anti-PD-1) treatment. The origin of the receptors is a person between 40 and 79 years old with oral cavity squamous cell carcinoma. Each CDR3 is given with its conserved first and last residue. Fields, in order: clone size, V gene, J gene, D gene, CDR3 protein, CDR3 DNA. A D gene is named only where the DNA matches it firmly. Size tells how often a clone was seen (once, few, many) or the class of an expanded clone, and some rows leave it out.

abundance: .
v_gene: TRBV6-1
j_gene: TRBJ1-4
d_gene: .
CDR3aa: CASSGYPTEF
CDR3nt: TGTGCCAGCAGTGGTTACCCTACAGAGTTT

abundance: .
v_gene: TRBV4-1
j_gene: TRBJ2-4
d_gene: .
CDR3aa: CASSQDSPGAKNIQYF
CDR3nt: TGCGCCAGCAGCCAAGATAGCCCAGGAGCCAAAAACATTCAGTACTTC

abundance: .
v_gene: TRBV5-8
j_gene: TRBJ2-4
d_gene: .
CDR3aa: CASSGGLTAKNIQYF
CDR3nt: TGTGCCAGCAGCGGGGGATTGACGGCCAAAAACATTCAGTACTTC

abundance: .
v_gene: TRBV5-6
j_gene: TRBJ2-7
d_gene: TRBD1
CDR3aa: CASSMDRGQFYEQYF
CDR3nt: TGTGCCAGCAGCATGGACAGGGGGCAGTTCTACGAGCAGTACTTC

abundance: .
v_gene: TRBV19
j_gene: TRBJ1-3
d_gene: .
CDR3aa: CASSIWDSGNTIYF
CDR3nt: TGTGCCAGTAGTATTTGGGATTCTGGAAACACCATATATTTT

abundance: .
v_gene: TRBV2
j_gene: TRBJ2-5
d_gene: TRBD1
CDR3aa: CATRDRSIQETQYF
CDR3nt: TGTGCCACCCGGGACAGGAGCATTCAAGAGACCCAGTACTTC

abundance: .
v_gene: TRBV2
j_gene: TRBJ2-7
d_gene: .
CDR3aa: CASSAAQGWSEQYF
CDR3nt: TGTGCCAGCAGTGCGGCGCAGGGATGGAGCGAGCAGTACTTC

abundance: .
v_gene: TRBV4-1
j_gene: TRBJ1-1
d_gene: .
CDR3aa: CASSQDQAGVNTEAFF
CDR3nt: TGCGCCAGCAGCCAAGATCAAGCAGGGGTGAACACTGAAGCTTTCTTT

abundance: few
v_gene: TRBV29-1
j_gene: TRBJ1-2
d_gene: TRBD1
CDR3aa: CSANLPGQHNPYGYTF
CDR3nt: TGCAGCGCAAACCTACCGGGACAGCACAACCCCTATGGCTACACCTTC

abundance: .
v_gene: TRBV27
j_gene: TRBJ2-7
d_gene: TRBD1
CDR3aa: CASRLGTAYEQYF
CDR3nt: TGTGCCAGCAGGCTAGGGACAGCCTACGAGCAGTACTTC

abundance: .
v_gene: TRBV4-1
j_gene: TRBJ2-3
d_gene: TRBD1
CDR3aa: CASSQAGTGSPTDTQYF
CDR3nt: TGCGCCAGCAGCCAAGCCGGGACAGGGTCCCCCACAGATACGCAGTATTTT

abundance: .
v_gene: TRBV5-1
j_gene: TRBJ2-3
d_gene: TRBD1
CDR3aa: CASSLGGTGIDTQYF
CDR3nt: TGCGCCAGCAGCTTGGGAGGGACAGGTATCGATACGCAGTATTTT

abundance: .
v_gene: TRBV6-1
j_gene: TRBJ1-2
d_gene: .
CDR3aa: CASSEMSRSYGYTF
CDR3nt: TGTGCCAGCAGTGAAATGTCCAGGAGCTATGGCTACACCTTC

abundance: .
v_gene: TRBV28
j_gene: TRBJ1-2
d_gene: .
CDR3aa: CASSFPDGNYGYTF
CDR3nt: TGTGCCAGCAGTTTCCCTGACGGTAACTATGGCTACACCTTC

abundance: .
v_gene: TRBV6-1
j_gene: TRBJ1-1
d_gene: TRBD1
CDR3aa: CASSEGIPGQTEAFF
CDR3nt: TGTGCCAGCAGTGAAGGCATACCGGGACAGACTGAAGCTTTCTTT

abundance: few
v_gene: TRBV7-4
j_gene: TRBJ1-5
d_gene: .
CDR3aa: CASSLAEGVLSNQPQHF
CDR3nt: TGTGCCAGCAGCTTAGCGGAGGGGGTCCTTAGCAATCAGCCCCAGCATTTT

abundance: few
v_gene: TRBV7-7
j_gene: TRBJ2-2
d_gene: TRBD1
CDR3aa: CASSSQGANTGELFF
CDR3nt: TGTGCCAGCAGCTCACAGGGGGCGAACACCGGGGAGCTGTTTTTT

abundance: .
v_gene: TRBV4-3
j_gene: TRBJ2-1
d_gene: TRBD1
CDR3aa: CASSQWDRDSNEQFF
CDR3nt: TGCGCCAGCAGCCAATGGGACAGGGATTCGAATGAGCAGTTCTTC

abundance: few
v_gene: TRBV11-2
j_gene: TRBJ1-3
d_gene: .
CDR3aa: CASSLAPSTSGNTIYF
CDR3nt: TGTGCCAGCAGCTTAGCCCCCTCGACCTCTGGAAACACCATATATTTT

abundance: .
v_gene: TRBV5-6
j_gene: TRBJ1-1
d_gene: TRBD1
CDR3aa: CASSVGTGRSNTEAFF
CDR3nt: TGTGCCAGCAGCGTAGGGACAGGGAGATCAAACACTGAAGCTTTCTTT

abundance: once
v_gene: TRBV19
j_gene: TRBJ1-1
d_gene: .
CDR3aa: CASSNAVNTEAFF
CDR3nt: TGTGCCAGTAGTAACGCCGTGAACACTGAAGCTTTCTTT

abundance: once
v_gene: TRBV7-9
j_gene: TRBJ2-5
d_gene: TRBD2
CDR3aa: CASSFRRGTVEETQYF
CDR3nt: TGTGCCAGCAGCTTTCGGCGGGGGACGGTGGAAGAGACCCAGTACTTC

abundance: few
v_gene: TRBV4-3
j_gene: TRBJ2-7
d_gene: .
CDR3aa: CASSQTTGSSYEQYF
CDR3nt: TGCGCCAGCAGCCAAACCACAGGGAGCTCCTACGAGCAGTACTTC

abundance: .
v_gene: TRBV18
j_gene: TRBJ2-6
d_gene: .
CDR3aa: CASSSPGANVLTF
CDR3nt: TGTGCCAGCTCCTCCCCCGGGGCCAACGTCCTGACTTTC

abundance: .
v_gene: TRBV18
j_gene: TRBJ1-1
d_gene: .
CDR3aa: CASSPGRKNTEAFF
CDR3nt: TGTGCCAGCTCACCTGGACGGAAGAACACTGAAGCTTTCTTT

abundance: once
v_gene: TRBV28
j_gene: TRBJ2-1
d_gene: TRBD2
CDR3aa: CASSRAGAFYNEQFF
CDR3nt: TGTGCCAGCAGCCGAGCGGGGGCCTTTTACAATGAGCAGTTCTTC

abundance: once
v_gene: TRBV2
j_gene: TRBJ1-6
d_gene: .
CDR3aa: CASMRGTYNSPLHF
CDR3nt: TGTGCCAGCATGAGGGGTACCTATAATTCACCCCTCCACTTT

abundance: .
v_gene: TRBV20-1
j_gene: TRBJ1-1
d_gene: .
CDR3aa: CSARPSTEAFF
CDR3nt: TGCAGTGCTCGCCCTAGCACTGAAGCTTTCTTT

abundance: .
v_gene: TRBV15
j_gene: TRBJ2-2
d_gene: .
CDR3aa: CATSRDKLKGNTGELFF
CDR3nt: TGTGCCACCAGCAGAGACAAGCTAAAGGGGAACACCGGGGAGCTGTTTTTT

abundance: .
v_gene: TRBV7-9
j_gene: TRBJ1-4
d_gene: TRBD1
CDR3aa: CASSLRQGRTEKLFF
CDR3nt: TGTGCCAGCAGCCTCCGACAGGGACGTACGGAAAAACTGTTTTTT

abundance: .
v_gene: TRBV6-5
j_gene: TRBJ2-1
d_gene: .
CDR3aa: CASKGGASYNEQFF
CDR3nt: TGTGCCAGCAAAGGGGGGGCCTCCTACAATGAGCAGTTCTTC